This T cell receptor beta chain is drawn from a study of tissue T cells after allogeneic stem cell transplantation. This clone was observed once. Its antigen is still unknown. Mouse names are used for the genes. From the germline J gene comes the end of the CDR3, since the read stops 1 residue before it. Overall study results and limits: The patient cohort was small and clinically heterogeneous, with limited sampling depth. Anatomically similar tissues had similar TCR repertoires within each patient.

This CDR3 has 13 residues. With 1 base removed from V and 5 bases from J, the gap between germline ends came to 8 bases. From germline, CDR1 is FNHDT and CDR2 SITEND (reference sequence). Sequenced by immunoSEQ multiplex PCR; TCRdb stores in-frame clones only, minus some. The table records about 48,000 clones, 73% of them present only once. The chain joins TRBV19 to TRBJ2-4; TRBD2 is a possible D gene (5 bases). Sequences were obtained from sorted cells pooled from one or two spleens. The TCR sequence derives from a pool of C57BL/6 mice in good health. CDR3 DNA, as far as it was read: TGTGCCAGCAGTATACGTTGGGGAAACACCTTGTAC. It translates to CASSIRWGNTLY. The entire CDR3 sequence reads CASSIRWGNTLYF.